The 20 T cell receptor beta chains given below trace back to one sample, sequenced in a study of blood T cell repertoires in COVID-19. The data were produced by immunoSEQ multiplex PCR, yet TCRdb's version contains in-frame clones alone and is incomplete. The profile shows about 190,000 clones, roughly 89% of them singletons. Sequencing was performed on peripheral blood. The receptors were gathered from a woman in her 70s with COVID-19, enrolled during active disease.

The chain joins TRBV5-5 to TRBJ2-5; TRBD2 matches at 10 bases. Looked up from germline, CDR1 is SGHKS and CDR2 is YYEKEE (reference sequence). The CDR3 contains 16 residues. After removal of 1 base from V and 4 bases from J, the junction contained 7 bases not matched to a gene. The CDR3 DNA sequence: TGTGCCAGCAGCTTGTCTCGGCTAGCGGGAGTAGAGACCCAGTACTTC. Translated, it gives CASSLSRLAGVETQYF.

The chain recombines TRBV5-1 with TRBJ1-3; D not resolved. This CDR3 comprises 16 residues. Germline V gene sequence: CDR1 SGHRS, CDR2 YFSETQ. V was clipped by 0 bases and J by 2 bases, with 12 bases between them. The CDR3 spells CASSLGGAGTGNTIYF. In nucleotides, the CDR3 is TGCGCCAGCAGCTTGGGCGGAGCTGGAACTGGAAACACCATATATTTT.

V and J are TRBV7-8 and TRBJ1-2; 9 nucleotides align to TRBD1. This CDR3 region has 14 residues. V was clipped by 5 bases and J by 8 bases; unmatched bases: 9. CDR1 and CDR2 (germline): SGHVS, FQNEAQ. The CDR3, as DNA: TGTGCCAGCAGCCCGGACAGGGGATTAAGGGGCTACACCTTC. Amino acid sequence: CASSPDRGLRGYTF.

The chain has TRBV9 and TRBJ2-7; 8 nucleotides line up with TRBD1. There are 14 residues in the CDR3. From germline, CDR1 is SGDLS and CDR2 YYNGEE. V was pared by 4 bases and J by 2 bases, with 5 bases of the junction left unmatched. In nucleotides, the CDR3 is TGTGCCAGCAGCAAGGGACAGGAGGCCTACGAGCAGTACTTC. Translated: CASSKGQEAYEQYF.

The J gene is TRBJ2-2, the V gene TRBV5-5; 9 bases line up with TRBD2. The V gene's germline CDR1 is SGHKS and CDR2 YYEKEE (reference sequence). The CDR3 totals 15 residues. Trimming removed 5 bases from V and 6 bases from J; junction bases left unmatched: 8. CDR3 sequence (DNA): TGTGCCAGCAGACGATTAGCGGGAGCGGCCGGGGAGCTGTTTTTT. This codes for CASRRLAGAAGELFF.

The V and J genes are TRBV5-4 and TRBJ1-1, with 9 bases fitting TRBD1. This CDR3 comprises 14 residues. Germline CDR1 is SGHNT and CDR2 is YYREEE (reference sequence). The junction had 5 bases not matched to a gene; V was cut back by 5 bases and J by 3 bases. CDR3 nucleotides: TGTGCCAGCAGTCCCGGGACAGGGTACACTGAAGCTTTCTTT. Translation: CASSPGTGYTEAFF.

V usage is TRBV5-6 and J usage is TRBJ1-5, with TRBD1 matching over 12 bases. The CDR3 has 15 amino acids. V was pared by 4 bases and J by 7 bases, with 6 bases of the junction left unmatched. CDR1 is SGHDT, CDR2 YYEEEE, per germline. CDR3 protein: CASSIGTGGRQPQHF. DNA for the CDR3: TGTGCCAGCAGCATCGGGACAGGGGGCCGGCAGCCCCAGCATTTT.

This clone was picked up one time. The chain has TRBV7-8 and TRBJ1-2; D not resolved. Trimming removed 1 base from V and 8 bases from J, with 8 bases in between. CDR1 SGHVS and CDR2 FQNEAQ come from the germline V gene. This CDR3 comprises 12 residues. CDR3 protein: CASSLEEEGYTF. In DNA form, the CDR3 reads TGTGCCAGCAGCTTAGAGGAGGAAGGCTACACCTTC.

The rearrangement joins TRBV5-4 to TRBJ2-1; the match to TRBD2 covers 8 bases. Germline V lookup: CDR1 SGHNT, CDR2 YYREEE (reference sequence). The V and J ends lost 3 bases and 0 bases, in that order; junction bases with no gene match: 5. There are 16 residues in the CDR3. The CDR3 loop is CASSYDSGDSYNEQFF. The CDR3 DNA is TGTGCCAGCAGCTACGATAGCGGGGACTCCTACAATGAGCAGTTCTTC.

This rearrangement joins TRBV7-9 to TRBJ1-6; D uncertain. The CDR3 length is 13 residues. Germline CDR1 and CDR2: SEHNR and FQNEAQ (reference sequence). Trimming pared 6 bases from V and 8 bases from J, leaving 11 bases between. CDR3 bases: TGTGCCAGCAGATTGGTACTGGATTCACCCCTCCACTTT. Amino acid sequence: CASRLVLDSPLHF.

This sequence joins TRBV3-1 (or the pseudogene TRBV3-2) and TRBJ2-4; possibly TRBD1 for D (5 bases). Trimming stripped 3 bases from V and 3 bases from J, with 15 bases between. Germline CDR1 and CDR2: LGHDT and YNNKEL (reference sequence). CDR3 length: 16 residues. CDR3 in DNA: TGTGCCAGCAGCCATGAGCGCAGGGTGGTCAAAAACATTCAGTACTTC. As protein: CASSHERRVVKNIQYF.

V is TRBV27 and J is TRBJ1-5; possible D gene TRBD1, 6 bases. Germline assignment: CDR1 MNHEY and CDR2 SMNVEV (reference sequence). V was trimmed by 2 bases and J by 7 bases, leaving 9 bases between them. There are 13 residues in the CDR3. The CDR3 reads CASSLTGRQPQHF. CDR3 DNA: TGTGCCAGCAGTTTAACAGGGAGACAGCCCCAGCATTTT.

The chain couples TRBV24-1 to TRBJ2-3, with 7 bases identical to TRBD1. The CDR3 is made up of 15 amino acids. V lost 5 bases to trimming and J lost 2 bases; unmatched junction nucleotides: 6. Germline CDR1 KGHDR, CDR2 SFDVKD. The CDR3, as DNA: TGTGCCACCAGTGTGCACAGGGGAACCACAGATACGCAGTATTTT. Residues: CATSVHRGTTDTQYF.

CDR3 in DNA: TGTGCCAGCAGCAAAGACAGGGCCTACCAAGAGACCCAGTACTTC. Amino acids: CASSKDRAYQETQYF. This chain connects TRBV7-9 to TRBJ2-5; 7 nucleotides match TRBD1. The CDR3 consists of 15 residues. CDR1 and CDR2 (germline): SEHNR, FQNEAQ (reference sequence). After removal of 5 bases from V and 0 bases from J, the junction contained 6 bases not matched to a gene.

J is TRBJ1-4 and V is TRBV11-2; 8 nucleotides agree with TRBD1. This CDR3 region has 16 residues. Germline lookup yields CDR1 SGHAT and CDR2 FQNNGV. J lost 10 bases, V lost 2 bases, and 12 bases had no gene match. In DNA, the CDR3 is TGTGCCAGCAGCTTACGGGCCGGACAGGGCGAGGTAAAACTGTTTTTT. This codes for CASSLRAGQGEVKLFF.

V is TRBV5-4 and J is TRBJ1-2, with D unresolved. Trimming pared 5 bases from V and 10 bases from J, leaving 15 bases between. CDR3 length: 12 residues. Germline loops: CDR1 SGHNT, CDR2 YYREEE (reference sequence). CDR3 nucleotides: TGTGCCAGCAGAGGGATCGGACTGGACTACACCTTC. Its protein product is CASRGIGLDYTF.

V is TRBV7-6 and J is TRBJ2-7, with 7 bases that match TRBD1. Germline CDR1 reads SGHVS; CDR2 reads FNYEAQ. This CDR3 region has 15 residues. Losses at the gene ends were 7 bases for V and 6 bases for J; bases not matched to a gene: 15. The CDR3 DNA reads TGTGCCAGCAACCCTACGCCTGAAGGGGGCGGCGAGCAGTACTTC. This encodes CASNPTPEGGGEQYF. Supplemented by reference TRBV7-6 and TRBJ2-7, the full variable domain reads GAGVSQSPRYKVTKRGQDVALRCDPISGHVSLYWYRQALGQGPEFLTYFNYEAQQDKSGLPNDRFSAERPEGSISTLTIQRTEQRDSAMYRCASNPTPEGGGEQYFGPGTRLTVT.

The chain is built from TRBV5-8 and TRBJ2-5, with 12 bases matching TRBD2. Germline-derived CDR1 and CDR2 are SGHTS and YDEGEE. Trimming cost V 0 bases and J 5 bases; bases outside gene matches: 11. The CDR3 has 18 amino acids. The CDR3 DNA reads TGTGCCAGCAGCTTGGGGGCAGGACTAGCGGGAATGGGGGAGACCCAGTACTTC. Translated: CASSLGAGLAGMGETQYF.

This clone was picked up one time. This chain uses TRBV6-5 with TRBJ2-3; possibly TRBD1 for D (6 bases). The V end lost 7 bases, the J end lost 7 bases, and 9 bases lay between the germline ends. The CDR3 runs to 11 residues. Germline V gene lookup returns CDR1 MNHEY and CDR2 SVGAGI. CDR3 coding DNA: TGTGCCAGCACGAGGGGGAATACGCAGTATTTT. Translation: CASTRGNTQYF.

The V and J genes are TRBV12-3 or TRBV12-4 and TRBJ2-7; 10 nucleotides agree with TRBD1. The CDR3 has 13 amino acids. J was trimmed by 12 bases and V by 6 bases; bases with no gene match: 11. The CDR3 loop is CASSQQTGGVLYF. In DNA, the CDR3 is TGTGCCAGCAGCCAACAGACAGGGGGCGTGTTGTACTTC.